Following are 3 T cell receptor beta chains from one sample sequenced in a study of T cells in Graves' hyperthyroidism and ophthalmopathy. Amplification yielded TCR beta CDR3 regions, with RNA transcripts as the source. The TCR CDR3 first-round RT-PCR relied on the HTBI primer set. A single record per CDR3 protein comes from TCRdb applying MiXCR to the multiplex PCR reads. This sample has under 700,000 distinct CDR3 sequences, with around 45% found just once. Input material: peripheral blood or thyroid tissue (not recorded which). All receptors derive from a woman under 30 with Graves' hyperthyroidism.

Details on this clonotype: Sequence at one end of the junction differs from germline and may be a read error. This rearrangement joins TRBV7-7 to TRBJ2-5; perhaps TRBD2 as D (6 bases). CDR3 length equals 14 residues. The germline CDR1 and CDR2 sequences are SSHAT and FNYEAQ (reference sequence). The DNA for the CDR3 is TGTGCTAGCATCCCGTTGGGAGGTCAAGAGACCCAGTACTTC. The encoded protein is CASIPLGGQETQYF.

This clonotype occurred many times. The chain uses TRBV24-1 and TRBJ2-5, with 7 positions matching TRBD2. The CDR3 is 16 amino acids. CDR1 and CDR2 (germline): KGHDR, SFDVKD. V shed 1 base, J shed 4 bases, and the junction held 8 bases outside the gene matches. Here the CDR3 reads CATSDLRAGSGETQYF. As DNA, the CDR3 is TGTGCCACCAGTGATTTACGAGCGGGATCAGGAGAGACCCAGTACTTC.

V usage is TRBV7-9 and J usage is TRBJ1-4; perhaps TRBD1 as D (6 bases). CDR3 length equals 14 residues. V gave up 3 bases and J gave up 6 bases, with 11 bases separating them. Germline CDR1 reads SEHNR; CDR2 reads FQNEAQ (reference sequence). CDR3 bases: TGTGCCAGCAGCTTTGGACGGACAGATGAAAAACTGTTTTTT. It translates to CASSFGRTDEKLFF. The whole variable domain, remainder taken from reference TRBV7-9 and TRBJ1-4, is DTGVSQNPRHKITKRGQNVTFRCDPISEHNRLYWYRQTLGQGPEFLTYFQNEAQLEKSRLLSDRFSAERPKGSFSTLEIQRTEQGDSAMYLCASSFGRTDEKLFFGSGTQLSVL.